This T cell receptor (beta chain) came from a study of blood T cell repertoires in COVID-19. Per the original data handling: Reference gene primer amplification gave nucleated cell count estimates. Data came from immunoSEQ multiplex PCR; TCRdb stores just in-frame clones and leaves some out. D and trimming come from the DNA, and the V and J calls and clone size come from that table. The sample has under 200,000 clones, 70% to 80% seen once. The V end lost 2 bases, the J end lost 3 bases, and 7 bases lay between the germline ends. The CDR3 contains 14 residues. Per germline, CDR1 MNHEY and CDR2 SVGAGI. Followed over time, Seattle patients had been enrolled while infection was active.

The receptor comes from a woman in her thirties or forties with COVID-19, enrolled during active disease. Sequencing used peripheral blood. This sequence joins TRBV6-5 and TRBJ2-2; possible D gene TRBD1, 5 bases. CDR3 DNA sequence: TGTGCCAGCAGTTACGGACACGACACCGGGGAGCTGTTTTTT. Its translation is CASSYGHDTGELFF.